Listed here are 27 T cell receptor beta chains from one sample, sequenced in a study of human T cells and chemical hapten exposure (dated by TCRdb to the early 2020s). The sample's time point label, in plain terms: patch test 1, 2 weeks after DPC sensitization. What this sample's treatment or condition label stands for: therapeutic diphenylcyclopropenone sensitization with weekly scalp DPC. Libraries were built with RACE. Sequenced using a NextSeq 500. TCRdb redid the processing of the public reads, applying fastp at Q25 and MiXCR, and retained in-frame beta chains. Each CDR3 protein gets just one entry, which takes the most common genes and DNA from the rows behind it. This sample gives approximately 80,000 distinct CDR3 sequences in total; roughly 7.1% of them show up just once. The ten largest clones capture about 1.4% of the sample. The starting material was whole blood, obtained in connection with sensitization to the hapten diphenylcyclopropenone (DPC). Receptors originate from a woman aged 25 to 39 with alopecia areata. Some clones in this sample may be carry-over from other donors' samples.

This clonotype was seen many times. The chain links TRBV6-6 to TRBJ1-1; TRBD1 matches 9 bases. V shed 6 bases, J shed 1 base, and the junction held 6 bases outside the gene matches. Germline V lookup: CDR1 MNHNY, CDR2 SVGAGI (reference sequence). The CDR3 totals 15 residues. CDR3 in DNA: TGTGCCAGCAGCCCCTACAGGGGGCCGAACACTGAAGCTTTCTTT. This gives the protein CASSPYRGPNTEAFF.

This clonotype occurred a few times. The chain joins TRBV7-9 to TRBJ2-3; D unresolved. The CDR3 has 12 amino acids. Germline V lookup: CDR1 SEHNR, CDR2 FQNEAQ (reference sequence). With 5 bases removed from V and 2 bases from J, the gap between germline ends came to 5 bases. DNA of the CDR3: TGTGCCAGCAGCCCCCCCACAGATACGCAGTATTTT. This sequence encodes CASSPPTDTQYF.

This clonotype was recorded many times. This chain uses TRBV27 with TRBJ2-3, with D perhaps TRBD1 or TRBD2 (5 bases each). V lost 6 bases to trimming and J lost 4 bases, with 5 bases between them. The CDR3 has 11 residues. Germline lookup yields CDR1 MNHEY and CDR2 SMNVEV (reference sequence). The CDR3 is CASRGADTQYF. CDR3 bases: TGTGCCAGCAGGGGGGCAGATACGCAGTATTTT.

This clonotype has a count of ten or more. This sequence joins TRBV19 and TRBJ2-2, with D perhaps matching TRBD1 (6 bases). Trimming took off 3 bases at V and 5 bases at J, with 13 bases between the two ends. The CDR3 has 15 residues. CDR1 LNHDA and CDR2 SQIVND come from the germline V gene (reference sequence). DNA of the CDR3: TGTGCCAGTAGTATGAATGGGGGCTGGACCGGGGAGCTGTTTTTT. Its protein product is CASSMNGGWTGELFF.

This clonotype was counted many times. The CDR3 DNA sequence: TGTGCCAGCAGTTACGGGGTGGTAGCGGGCCTGTACAATGAGCAGTTCTTC. This encodes CASSYGVVAGLYNEQFF. This chain uses TRBV6-2 or TRBV6-3 with TRBJ2-1; TRBD2 agrees at 7 bases. CDR3 length: 17 residues. Germline-derived CDR1 and CDR2 are MNHEY and SVGEGT. V trimming: 2 bases; J trimming: 4 bases; junction bases outside the gene matches: 11.

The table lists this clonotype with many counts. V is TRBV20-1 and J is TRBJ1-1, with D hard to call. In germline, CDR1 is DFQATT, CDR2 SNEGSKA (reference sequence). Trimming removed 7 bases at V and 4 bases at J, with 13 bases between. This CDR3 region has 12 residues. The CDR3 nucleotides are TGCAGTGGTTCGGGAGGCCTCACTGAAGCTTTCTTT. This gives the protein CSGSGGLTEAFF.

CDR3 residues: CASSLPDGGAHEQYF. The CDR3 DNA is TGTGCCAGCAGCTTACCAGACGGGGGGGCCCACGAGCAGTACTTC. The chain has TRBV13 and TRBJ2-7; 8 nucleotides agree with TRBD2. Trimming removed 2 bases from V and 5 bases from J; junction bases left unmatched: 8. CDR3 length: 15 residues. CDR1 PRHDT and CDR2 FYEKMQ come from the germline V gene (reference sequence). Combining the CDR3 with reference TRBV13 and TRBJ2-7 gives the whole variable domain AAGVIQSPRHLIKEKRETATLKCYPIPRHDTVYWYQQGPGQDPQFLISFYEKMQSDKGSIPDRFSAQQFSDYHSELNMSSLELGDSALYFCASSLPDGGAHEQYFGPGTRLTVT.

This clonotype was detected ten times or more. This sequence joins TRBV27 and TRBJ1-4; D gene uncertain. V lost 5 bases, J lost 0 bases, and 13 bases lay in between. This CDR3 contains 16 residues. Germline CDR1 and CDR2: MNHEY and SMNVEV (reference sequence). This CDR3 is CASSTWTGATNEKLFF. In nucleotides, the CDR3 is TGTGCCAGCAGTACGTGGACGGGTGCAACTAATGAAAAACTGTTTTTT. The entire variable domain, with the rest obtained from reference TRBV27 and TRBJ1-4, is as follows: EAQVTQNPRYLITVTGKKLTVTCSQNMNHEYMSWYRQDPGLGLRQIYYSMNVEVTDKGDVPEGYKVSRKEKRNFPLILESPSPNQTSLYFCASSTWTGATNEKLFFGSGTQLSVL.

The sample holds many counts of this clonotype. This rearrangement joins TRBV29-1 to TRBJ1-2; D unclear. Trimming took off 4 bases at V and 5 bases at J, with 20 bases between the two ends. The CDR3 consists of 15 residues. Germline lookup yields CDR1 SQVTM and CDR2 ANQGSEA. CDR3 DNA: TGCAGCGTTGTTGACTCGGACCTTATGGGGTATGGCTACACCTTC. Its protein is CSVVDSDLMGYGYTF.

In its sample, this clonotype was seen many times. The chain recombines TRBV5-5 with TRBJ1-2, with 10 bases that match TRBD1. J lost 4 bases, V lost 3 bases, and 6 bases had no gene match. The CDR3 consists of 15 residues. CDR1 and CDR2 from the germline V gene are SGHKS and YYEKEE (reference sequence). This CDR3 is CASSSPDRGIYGYTF. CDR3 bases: TGTGCCAGCAGCTCCCCGGACAGGGGGATCTATGGCTACACCTTC.

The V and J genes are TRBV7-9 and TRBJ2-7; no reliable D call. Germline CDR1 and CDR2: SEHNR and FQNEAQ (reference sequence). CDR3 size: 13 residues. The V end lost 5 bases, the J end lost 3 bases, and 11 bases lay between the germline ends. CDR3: CASSPIGIYEQYF. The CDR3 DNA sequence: TGTGCCAGCAGCCCGATTGGGATCTACGAGCAGTACTTC.

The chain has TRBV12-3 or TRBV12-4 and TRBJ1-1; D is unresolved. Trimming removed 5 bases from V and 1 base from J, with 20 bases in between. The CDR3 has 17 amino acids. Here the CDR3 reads CASSPGKGTLRNTEAFF. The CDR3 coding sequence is TGTGCCAGCAGTCCGGGTAAAGGCACTCTCAGGAACACTGAAGCTTTCTTT.

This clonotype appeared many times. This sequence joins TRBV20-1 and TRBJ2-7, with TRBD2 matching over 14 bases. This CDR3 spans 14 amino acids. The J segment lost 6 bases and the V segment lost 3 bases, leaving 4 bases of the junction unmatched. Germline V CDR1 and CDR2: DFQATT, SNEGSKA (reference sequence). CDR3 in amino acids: CSARGLAGVREQYF. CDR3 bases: TGCAGTGCTAGGGGACTAGCGGGGGTGCGCGAGCAGTACTTC.

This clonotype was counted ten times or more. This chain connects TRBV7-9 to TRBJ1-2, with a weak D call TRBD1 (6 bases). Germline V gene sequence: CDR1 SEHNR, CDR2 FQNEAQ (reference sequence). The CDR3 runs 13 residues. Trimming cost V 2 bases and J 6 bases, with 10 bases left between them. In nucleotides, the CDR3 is TGTGCCAGCAGCTTATCAAGGGGGAATGGCTACACCTTC. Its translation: CASSLSRGNGYTF.

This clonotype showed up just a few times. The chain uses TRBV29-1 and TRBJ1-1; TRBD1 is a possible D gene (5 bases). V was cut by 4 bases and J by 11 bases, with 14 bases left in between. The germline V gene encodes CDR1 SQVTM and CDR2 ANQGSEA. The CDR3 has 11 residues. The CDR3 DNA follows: TGCAGCGTTGGCCCGGGGGTGTCGGCTTTCTTT. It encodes CSVGPGVSAFF.

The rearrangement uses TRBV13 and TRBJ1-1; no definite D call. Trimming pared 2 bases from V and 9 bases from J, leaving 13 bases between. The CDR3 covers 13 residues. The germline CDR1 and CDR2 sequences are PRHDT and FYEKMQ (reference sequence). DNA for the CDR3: TGTGCCAGCAGCTTAACCCGGGGAACTAAAGCTTTCTTT. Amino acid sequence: CASSLTRGTKAFF.

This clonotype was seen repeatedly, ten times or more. This CDR3 is CASSRTSTDTQYF. For the CDR3, the DNA is TGTGCCAGCAGTAGGACTAGCACAGATACGCAGTATTTT. J is TRBJ2-3 and V is TRBV12-3 or TRBV12-4; D might be TRBD2 (5 bases). Trimming removed 5 bases at V and 0 bases at J, with 6 bases between. CDR3 size: 13 residues.

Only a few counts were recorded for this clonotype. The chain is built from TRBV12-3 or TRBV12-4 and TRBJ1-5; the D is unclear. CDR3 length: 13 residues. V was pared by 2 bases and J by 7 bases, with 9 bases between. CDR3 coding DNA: TGTGCCAGCAGTTTAAGGAAAGGGCAGCCCCAGCATTTT. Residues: CASSLRKGQPQHF.

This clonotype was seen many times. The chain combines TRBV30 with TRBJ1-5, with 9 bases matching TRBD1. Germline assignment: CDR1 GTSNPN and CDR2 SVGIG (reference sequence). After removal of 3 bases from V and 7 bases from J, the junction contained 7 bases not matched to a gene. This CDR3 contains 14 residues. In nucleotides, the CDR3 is TGTGCCTGGAGCCCGGGACAGGGTGGACAGCCCCAGCATTTT. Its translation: CAWSPGQGGQPQHF.

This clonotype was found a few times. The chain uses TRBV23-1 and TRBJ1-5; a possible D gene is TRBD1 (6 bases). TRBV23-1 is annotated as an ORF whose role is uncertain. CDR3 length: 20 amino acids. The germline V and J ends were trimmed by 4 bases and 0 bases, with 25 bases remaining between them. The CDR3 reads CASSRGPGRGWSYSNQPQHF. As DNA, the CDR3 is TGCGCCAGCAGTCGTGGCCCGGGCAGGGGTTGGAGTTATAGCAATCAGCCCCAGCATTTT.

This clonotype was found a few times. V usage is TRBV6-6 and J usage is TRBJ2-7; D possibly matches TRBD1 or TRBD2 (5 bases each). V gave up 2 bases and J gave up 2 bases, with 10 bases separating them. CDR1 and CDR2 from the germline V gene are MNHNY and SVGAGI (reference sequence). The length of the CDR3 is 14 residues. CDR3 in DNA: TGTGCCAGCAGTTACGTTGGGGGAACCTACGAGCAGTACTTC. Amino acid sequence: CASSYVGGTYEQYF.

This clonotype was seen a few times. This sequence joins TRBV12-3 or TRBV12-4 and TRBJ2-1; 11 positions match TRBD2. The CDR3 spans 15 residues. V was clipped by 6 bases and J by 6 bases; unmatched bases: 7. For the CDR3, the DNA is TGTGCCAGCAGCCAGACTAGCGGGGTGGGCAATGAGCAGTTCTTC. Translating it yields CASSQTSGVGNEQFF.

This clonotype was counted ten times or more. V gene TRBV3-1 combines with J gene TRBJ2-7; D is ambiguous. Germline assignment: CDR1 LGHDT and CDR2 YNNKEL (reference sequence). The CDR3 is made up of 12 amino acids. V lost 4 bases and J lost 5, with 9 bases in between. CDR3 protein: CASSPGWDEQYF. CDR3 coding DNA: TGTGCCAGCAGCCCCGGCTGGGACGAGCAGTACTTC.

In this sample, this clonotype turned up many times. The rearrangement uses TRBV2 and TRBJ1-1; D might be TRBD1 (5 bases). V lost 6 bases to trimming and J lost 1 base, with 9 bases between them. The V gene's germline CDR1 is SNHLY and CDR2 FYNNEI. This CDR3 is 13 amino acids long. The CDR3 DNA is TGTGCCAGCAGGGGGGAGTGGAACACTGAAGCTTTCTTT. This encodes CASRGEWNTEAFF.

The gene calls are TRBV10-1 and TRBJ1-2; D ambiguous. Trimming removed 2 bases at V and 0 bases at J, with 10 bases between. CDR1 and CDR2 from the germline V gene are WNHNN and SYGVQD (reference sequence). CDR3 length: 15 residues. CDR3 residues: CASSEDPLANYGYTF. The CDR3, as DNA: TGCGCCAGCAGTGAGGATCCGTTAGCTAACTATGGCTACACCTTC.

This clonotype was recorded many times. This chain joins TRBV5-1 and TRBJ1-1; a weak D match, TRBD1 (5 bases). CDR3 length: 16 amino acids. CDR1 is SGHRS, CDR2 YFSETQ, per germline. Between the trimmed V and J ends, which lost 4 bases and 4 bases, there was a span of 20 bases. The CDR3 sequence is CASSQNWGGSITEAFF. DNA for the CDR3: TGCGCCAGCAGCCAGAACTGGGGGGGGAGTATCACTGAAGCTTTCTTT.

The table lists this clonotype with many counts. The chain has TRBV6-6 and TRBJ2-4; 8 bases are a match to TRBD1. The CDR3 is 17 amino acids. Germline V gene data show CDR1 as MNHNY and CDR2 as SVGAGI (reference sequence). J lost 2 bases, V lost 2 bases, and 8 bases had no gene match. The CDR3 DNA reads TGTGCCAGCAGTTACGGGGGGCAGGGGGCGACCAAAAACATTCAGTACTTC. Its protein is CASSYGGQGATKNIQYF.